This is a list of T cell receptor beta chains from one sample in a study of blood T cell repertoires in COVID-19. Clones were sequenced by immunoSEQ multiplex PCR, and TCRdb holds only the in-frame ones, with some missing. The sample consists of about 220,000 clones, roughly 75% of them appearing once. The source material was peripheral blood. These receptors were taken from a woman in her seventies with acute or convalescent COVID-19. Each CDR3 is given with its conserved first and last residue.

TRBJ2-1	TRBV24-1	CATSDWGTGYNEQFF
TRBJ2-3	TRBV6-4	CASSEFGTSGTDTQYF
TRBJ2-5	TRBV4-1	CASSQDTSWRGRQETQYF
TRBJ2-1	TRBV15	CATSRDRGGLSNEQFF
TRBJ1-1	TRBV21-1	CASSRRGQGGTEAFF
TRBJ1-2	TRBV24-1	CATSDATWTGYGYTF
TRBJ2-1	TRBV28	CASSPLTTVNEQFF
TRBJ2-3	TRBV18	CASSPLGQGGSDTQYF
TRBJ1-2	TRBV5-5	CASSLELQGPFVDYGYTF
TRBJ2-1	TRBV11-3	CASSPGTSNEQFF
TRBJ2-3	TRBV7-3	CASSLIRTDTQYF
TRBJ2-2	TRBV6-5	CARGQETGELFF
TRBJ2-1	TRBV10-3	CAISSGLGSYNEQFF
TRBJ2-5	TRBV7-2	CASSPLTSPETQYF
TRBJ1-2	TRBV9	CASSGGGTNYGYTF
TRBJ2-1	TRBV2	CASSQTSGGRSEQFF
TRBJ2-5	TRBV3-1/TRBV3-2	CASCPCGGAWVGETQYF
TRBJ1-2	TRBV18	CASSPVADLNYGYTF
TRBJ1-1	TRBV3-1/TRBV3-2	CASSHRGTEAFF
TRBJ1-2	TRBV6-5	CASSYGSTGGYGYTF
TRBJ2-3	TRBV16	CASSRPGLVRTQYF
TRBJ2-2	TRBV4-1	CASSQSYYQGNTGELFF
TRBJ2-1	TRBV24-1	CATGGGSNNEQFF
TRBJ1-2	TRBV19	CASSTTGDGYTF
TRBJ2-7	TRBV7-9	CASSSPGQNNNEQYF
TRBJ2-7	TRBV4-2	CASSAPGGDYEQYF
TRBJ1-3	TRBV15	CATSSTSGNTIYF
TRBJ2-5	TRBV9	CASSVGVTGGRQETQYF
TRBJ2-1	TRBV7-6	CASSLIGLAGNEQFF
TRBJ2-7	TRBV7-9	CASAGGQYEQYF
TRBJ2-1	TRBV6-2/TRBV6-3	CASSRAGGGMNEQFF
TRBJ2-7	TRBV6-5	CASNSGLAGGDEQYF
TRBJ2-5	TRBV11-2	CASSLAGRGSQETQYF
TRBJ2-1	TRBV3-1/TRBV3-2	CASSQADTGQFF
TRBJ2-3	TRBV20-1	CSVSSGGDVRQTDTQYF
TRBJ1-2	TRBV6-1	CASSERVRGYTF
TRBJ1-1	TRBV5-1	CASSLMDSRVNTEAFF
TRBJ2-6	TRBV6-1	CASSVLFRQGGSGANVLTF
TRBJ2-1	TRBV6-5	CASSLAGLYNEQFF
TRBJ2-3	TRBV5-1	CASSWGTSGGRSTDTQYF
TRBJ1-1	TRBV6-5	CASSYSGGATEAFF
TRBJ1-5	TRBV2	CASSEAQGYQPQHF
TRBJ2-5	TRBV9	CASSSHVVQETQYF
TRBJ1-5	TRBV5-1	CASSLAGQSNQPQHF
TRBJ2-7	TRBV9	CASSPGRGEQYF
TRBJ2-3	TRBV6-2/TRBV6-3	CASSPGTGWDTQYF
TRBJ2-3	TRBV24-1	CATSDLRGGGVRGSTQYF